This T cell receptor beta chain derives from a study of blood T cell repertoires in COVID-19. Study-wide context: Acute and convalescent COVID-19 specimens originated in the United States, Italy and Spain.

CDR1 and CDR2 (germline): SEHNR, FQNEAQ (reference sequence). V shed 3 bases and J 6 bases; nucleotides not matched to a gene: 8. The CDR3 totals 16 residues. The protocol was immunoSEQ multiplex PCR, while the TCRdb copy is restricted to in-frame clones and leaves out a portion. The sample lists tens of thousands of clones, 91% seen once, with around 5% in the top ten. V and J are TRBV7-9 and TRBJ2-2; 9 bases line up with TRBD1. The sequenced material came from peripheral blood. This clonotype was obtained from a human donor in a cohort sampled during active COVID-19. The CDR3 spells CASSFMGQGFPGELFF. CDR3 nucleotide sequence: TGTGCCAGCAGCTTTATGGGACAGGGCTTCCCCGGGGAGCTGTTTTTT.